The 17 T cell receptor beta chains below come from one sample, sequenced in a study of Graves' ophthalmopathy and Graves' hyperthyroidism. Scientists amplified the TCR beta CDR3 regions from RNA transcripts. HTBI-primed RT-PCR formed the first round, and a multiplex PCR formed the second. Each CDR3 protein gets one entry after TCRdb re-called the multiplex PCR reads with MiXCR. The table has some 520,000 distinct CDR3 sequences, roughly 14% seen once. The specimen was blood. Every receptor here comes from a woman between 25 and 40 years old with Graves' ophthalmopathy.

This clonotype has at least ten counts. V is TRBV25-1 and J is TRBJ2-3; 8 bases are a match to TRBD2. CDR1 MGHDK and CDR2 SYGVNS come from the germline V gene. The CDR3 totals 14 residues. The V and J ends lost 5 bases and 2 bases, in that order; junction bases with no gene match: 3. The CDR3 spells CASSLAGTTDTQYF. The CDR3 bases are TGTGCCAGCAGTTTAGCGGGAACCACAGATACGCAGTATTTT.

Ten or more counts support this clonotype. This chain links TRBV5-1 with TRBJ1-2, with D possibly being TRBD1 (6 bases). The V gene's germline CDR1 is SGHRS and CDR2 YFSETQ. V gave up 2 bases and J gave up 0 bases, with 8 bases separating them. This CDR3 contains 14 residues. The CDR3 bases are TGCGCCAGCAGCTTCCCAGGGGCTAACTATGGCTACACCTTC. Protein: CASSFPGANYGYTF.

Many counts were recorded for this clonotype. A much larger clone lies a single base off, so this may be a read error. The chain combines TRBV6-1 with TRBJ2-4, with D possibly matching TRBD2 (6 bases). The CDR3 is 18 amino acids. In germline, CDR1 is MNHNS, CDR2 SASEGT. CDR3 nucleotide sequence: TGTGCCAGCAGTAAACGAGGGGACTCTCCCAGAGCCAAAAACATTAAGTACTTC. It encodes CASSKRGDSPRAKNIKYF.

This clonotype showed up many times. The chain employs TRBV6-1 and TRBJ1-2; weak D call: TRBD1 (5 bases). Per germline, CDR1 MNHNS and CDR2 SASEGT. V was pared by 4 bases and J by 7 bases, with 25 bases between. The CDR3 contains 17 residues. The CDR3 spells CASSVGPADNTWGGYTF. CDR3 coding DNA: TGTGCCAGCAGTGTCGGGCCCGCGGACAACACCTGGGGTGGCTACACCTTC.

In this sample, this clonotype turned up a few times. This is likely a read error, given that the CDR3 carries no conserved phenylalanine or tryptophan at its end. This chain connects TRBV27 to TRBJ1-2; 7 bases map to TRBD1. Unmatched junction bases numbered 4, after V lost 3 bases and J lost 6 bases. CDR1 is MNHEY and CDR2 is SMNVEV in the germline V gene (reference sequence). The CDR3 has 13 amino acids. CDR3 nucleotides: TGTGCCAGCAGTTTCGACAGGGTCCATGGCTACACCGTC. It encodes CASSFDRVHGYTV.

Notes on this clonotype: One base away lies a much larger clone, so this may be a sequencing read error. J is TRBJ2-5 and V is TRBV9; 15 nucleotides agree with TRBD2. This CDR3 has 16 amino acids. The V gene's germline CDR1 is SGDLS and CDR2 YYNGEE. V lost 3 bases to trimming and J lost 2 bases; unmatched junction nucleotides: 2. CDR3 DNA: TGTGCCAGCAGCGCCGGGACTAGCGGGGGGCAAGAGACCCAGTACTTC. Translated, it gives CASSAGTSGGQETQYF. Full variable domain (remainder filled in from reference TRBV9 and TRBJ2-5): DSGVTQTPKHLITATGQRVTLRCSPRSGDLSVYWYQQSLDQGLQFLIQYYNGEERAKGNILERFSAQQFPDLHSELNLSSLELGDSALYFCASSAGTSGGQETQYFGPGTRLLVL.

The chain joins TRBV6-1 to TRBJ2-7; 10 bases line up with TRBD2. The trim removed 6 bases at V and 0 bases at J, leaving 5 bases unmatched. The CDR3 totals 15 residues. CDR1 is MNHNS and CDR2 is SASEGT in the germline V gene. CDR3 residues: CASRLQRGGSYEQYF. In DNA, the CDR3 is TGTGCCAGCAGGCTTCAGCGGGGGGGCTCCTACGAGCAGTACTTC.

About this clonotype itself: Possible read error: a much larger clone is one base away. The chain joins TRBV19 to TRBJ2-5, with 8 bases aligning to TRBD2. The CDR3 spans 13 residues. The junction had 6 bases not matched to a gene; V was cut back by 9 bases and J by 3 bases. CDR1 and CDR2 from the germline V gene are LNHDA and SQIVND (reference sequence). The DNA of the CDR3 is TGTGCCAGCACCCTTAGCGGGGAAGAGACCCAGTACTTC. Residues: CASTLSGEETQYF.

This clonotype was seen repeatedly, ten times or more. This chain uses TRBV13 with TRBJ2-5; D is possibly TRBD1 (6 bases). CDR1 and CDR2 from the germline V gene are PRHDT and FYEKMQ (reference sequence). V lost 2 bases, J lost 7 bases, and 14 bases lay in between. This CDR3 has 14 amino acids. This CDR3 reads CASSLQGPSGTQYF. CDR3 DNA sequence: TGTGCCAGCAGCTTACAGGGGCCGTCCGGGACCCAGTACTTC.

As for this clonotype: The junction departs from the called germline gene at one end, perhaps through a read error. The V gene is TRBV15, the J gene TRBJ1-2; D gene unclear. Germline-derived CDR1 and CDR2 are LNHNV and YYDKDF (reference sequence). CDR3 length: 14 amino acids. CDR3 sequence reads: CAASRDFTNYGYTF. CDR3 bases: TGTGCCGCCAGCAGAGATTTTACTAACTATGGCTACACCTTC.

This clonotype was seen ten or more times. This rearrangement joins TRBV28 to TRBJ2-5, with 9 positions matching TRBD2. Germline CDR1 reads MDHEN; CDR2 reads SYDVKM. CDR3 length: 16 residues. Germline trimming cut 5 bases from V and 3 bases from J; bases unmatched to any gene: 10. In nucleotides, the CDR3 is TGTGCCAGCAGTCCCCTCATCCGACTAGCGGAAGAGACCCAGTACTTC. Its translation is CASSPLIRLAEETQYF.

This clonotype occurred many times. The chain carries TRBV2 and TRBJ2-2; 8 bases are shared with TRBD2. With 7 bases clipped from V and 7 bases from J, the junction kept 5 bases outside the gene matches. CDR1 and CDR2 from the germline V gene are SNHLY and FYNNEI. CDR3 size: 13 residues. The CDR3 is CASTRSGGGELFF. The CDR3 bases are TGTGCCAGCACTCGCAGCGGGGGCGGGGAGCTGTTTTTT. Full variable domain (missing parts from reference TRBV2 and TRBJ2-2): EPEVTQTPSHQVTQMGQEVILRCVPISNHLYFYWYRQILGQKVEFLVSFYNNEISEKSEIFDDQFSVERPDGSNFTLKIRSTKLEDSAMYFCASTRSGGGELFFGEGSRLTVL.

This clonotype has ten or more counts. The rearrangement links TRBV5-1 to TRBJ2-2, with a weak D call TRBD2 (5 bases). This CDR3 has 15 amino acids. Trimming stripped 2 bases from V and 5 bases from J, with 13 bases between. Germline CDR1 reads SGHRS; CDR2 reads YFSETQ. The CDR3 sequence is CASSFEGMGTGELFF. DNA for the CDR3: TGCGCCAGCAGCTTCGAGGGAATGGGGACCGGGGAGCTGTTTTTT.

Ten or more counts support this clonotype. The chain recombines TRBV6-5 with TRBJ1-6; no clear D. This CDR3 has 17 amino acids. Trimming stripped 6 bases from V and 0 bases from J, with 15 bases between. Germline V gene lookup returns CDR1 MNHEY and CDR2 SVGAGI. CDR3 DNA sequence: TGTGCCAGCAGCAGAGCCACGGGAAGCTCCTATAATTCACCCCTCCACTTT. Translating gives CASSRATGSSYNSPLHF.

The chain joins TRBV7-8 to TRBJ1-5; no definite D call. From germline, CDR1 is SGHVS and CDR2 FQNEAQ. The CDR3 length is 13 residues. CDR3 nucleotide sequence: TGTGTCGCCGCAGACGGGAGCGATCAGCCCCAGCATTTT. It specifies CVAADGSDQPQHF.

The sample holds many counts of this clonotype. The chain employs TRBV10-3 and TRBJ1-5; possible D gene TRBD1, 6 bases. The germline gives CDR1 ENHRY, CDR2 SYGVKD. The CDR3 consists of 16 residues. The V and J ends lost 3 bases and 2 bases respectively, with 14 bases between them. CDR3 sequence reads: CAISDSTGYGNQPQHF. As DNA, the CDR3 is TGTGCCATCAGTGATTCAACAGGGTACGGCAATCAGCCCCAGCATTTT.

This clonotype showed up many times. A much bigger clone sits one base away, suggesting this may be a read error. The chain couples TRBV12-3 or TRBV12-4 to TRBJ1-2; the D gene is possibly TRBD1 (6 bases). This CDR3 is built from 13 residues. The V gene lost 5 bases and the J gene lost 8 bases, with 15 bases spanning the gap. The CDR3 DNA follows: TGTGCCAGCAGTGACGGGACAAGGAGAGGCTACACCTTC. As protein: CASSDGTRRGYTF.